These 16 T cell receptor beta chains were sequenced from one sample in a study of T-cell memory formation after mild COVID-19. In TCRdb, the 5' RACE reads were re-called with MiXCR into one record per CDR3 protein. The sample contains 250,000 to 300,000 distinct CDR3 sequences, around 15% of which appear only once. Sequencing was carried out using PBMCs or a T cell subset sorted from them (not recorded which). Receptors originate from a man aged 18 to 35 who had mild COVID-19 (a few samples of this study predate the infection). Cell type and time point are not known.

This chain connects TRBV12-3 or TRBV12-4 to TRBJ1-1, with D hard to call. This CDR3 has 12 residues. V lost 4 bases and J 6 bases, leaving 9 bases between the germline ends. For the CDR3, the DNA is TGTGCCAGCAGTTCCGGGAGTGCTGAAGCTTTCTTT. It specifies CASSSGSAEAFF.

The chain recombines TRBV10-2 with TRBJ2-7; D call uncertain. The CDR3 is 13 residues long. Germline CDR1 reads WSHSY; CDR2 reads SAAADI. V was pared by 4 bases and J by 0 bases, with 7 bases between. For the CDR3, the DNA is TGCGCCAGCAGTGCAGTGAGCTCCTACGAGCAGTACTTC. Amino acids: CASSAVSSYEQYF.

The V gene is TRBV5-1, the J gene TRBJ1-3, with 9 bases that match TRBD1. CDR3 length equals 16 residues. CDR1 is SGHRS and CDR2 is YFSETQ in the germline V gene. V shed 4 bases and J 0 bases; nucleotides not matched to a gene: 5. The CDR3 DNA follows: TGCGCCAGCAGCGGGACAGGGACTAGCTCTGGAAACACCATATATTTT. It is translated as CASSGTGTSSGNTIYF.

This chain links TRBV7-8 with TRBJ2-1, with D tentatively TRBD1 or TRBD2 (5 bases each). Trimming stripped 3 bases from V and 9 bases from J, with 12 bases between. From germline, CDR1 is SGHVS and CDR2 FQNEAQ. The CDR3 runs 13 residues. CDR3 region: CASSFEGFSEQFF. The CDR3 bases are TGTGCCAGCAGCTTCGAGGGGTTTAGTGAGCAGTTCTTC. Together with reference TRBV7-8 and TRBJ2-1, the CDR3 gives the full variable domain: GAGVSQSPRYKVAKRGQDVALRCDPISGHVSLFWYQQALGQGPEFLTYFQNEAQLDKSGLPSDRFFAERPEGSVSTLKIQRTQQEDSAVYLCASSFEGFSEQFFGPGTRLTVL.

This clonotype was observed at least ten times. The chain couples TRBV7-2 to TRBJ2-5, with unresolved D. The V gene's germline CDR1 is SGHTA and CDR2 FQGNSA. V was pared by 5 bases and J by 2 bases, with 3 bases between. CDR3 size: 11 residues. The CDR3 spells CASSEQETQYF. The CDR3 DNA is TGTGCCAGCAGCGAACAAGAGACCCAGTACTTC.

This clonotype was found a few times. V usage is TRBV10-3 and J usage is TRBJ2-2, with D uncertain. From germline, CDR1 is ENHRY and CDR2 SYGVKD. This CDR3 has 14 amino acids. V dropped 3 bases and J dropped 6 bases, with 11 bases sitting between them. CDR3 protein: CAISDLPDAGELFF. The DNA of the CDR3 is TGTGCCATCAGTGACTTGCCGGACGCCGGGGAGCTGTTTTTT.

In its sample, this clonotype was seen a few times. This chain connects TRBV4-1 to TRBJ1-2; D is undetermined. V was clipped by 0 bases and J by 7 bases, with 6 bases between them. CDR3 size: 12 residues. Germline CDR1 is MGHRA and CDR2 is YSYEKL. The CDR3 coding sequence is TGCGCCAGCAGCCAAGAGGGCCGTGGCTACACCTTC. Its protein product is CASSQEGRGYTF.

This clonotype was recorded a few times. V is TRBV6-5 and J is TRBJ1-1; no reliable D call. CDR1 is MNHEY and CDR2 is SVGAGI in the germline V gene. V was cut by 2 bases and J by 4 bases, with 11 bases left in between. The CDR3 is 14 residues long. The CDR3 sequence is CASSYNGRGTEAFF. In nucleotides, the CDR3 is TGTGCCAGCAGTTACAACGGGCGGGGCACTGAAGCTTTCTTT.

This clonotype was counted only a few times. The genes are TRBV20-1 and TRBJ2-3; tentative D call: TRBD2 (5 bases). V was cut by 4 bases and J by 4 bases, with 18 bases left in between. The CDR3 is made up of 15 amino acids. Germline CDR1 DFQATT, CDR2 SNEGSKA (reference sequence). The CDR3 loop reads CSATPAASGADTQYF. CDR3 DNA: TGCAGTGCTACCCCAGCGGCCTCAGGTGCAGATACGCAGTATTTT.

This sequence joins TRBV4-1 and TRBJ2-7, with D perhaps being TRBD1 or TRBD2 (5 bases each). The CDR3 runs to 14 residues. CDR1 is MGHRA, CDR2 YSYEKL, per germline. The V end lost 4 bases, the J end lost 4 bases, and 14 bases lay between the germline ends. The CDR3 loop reads CASSPWDGGYEQYF. The CDR3 bases are TGCGCCAGCAGCCCCTGGGACGGCGGGTACGAGCAGTACTTC.

The CDR3 loop is CATSSPIAGRDTQYF. As DNA, the CDR3 is TGTGCCACCAGCAGTCCGATAGCGGGGAGGGATACGCAGTATTTT. This chain uses TRBV15 with TRBJ2-3, with 8 positions matching TRBD2. V lost 3 bases to trimming and J lost 6 bases; unmatched junction nucleotides: 8. This CDR3 is built from 15 residues. The germline CDR1 and CDR2 sequences are LNHNV and YYDKDF (reference sequence). Variable domain in full (rest from reference TRBV15 and TRBJ2-3): DAMVIQNPRYQVTQFGKPVTLSCSQTLNHNVMYWYQQKSSQAPKLLFHYYDKDFNNEADTPDNFQSRRPNTSFCFLDIRSPGLGDTAMYLCATSSPIAGRDTQYFGPGTRLTVL.

This chain connects TRBV7-2 to TRBJ2-3; D gene uncertain. V lost 1 base, J lost 2 bases, and 10 bases lay in between. The CDR3 has 15 residues. Germline CDR1 and CDR2: SGHTA and FQGNSA. The CDR3 DNA reads as TGTGCCAGCAGCTTAGGGCAGGTCCACACAGATACGCAGTATTTT. Translated: CASSLGQVHTDTQYF. The complete variable domain, with remaining parts taken from reference TRBV7-2 and TRBJ2-3, reads GAGVSQSPSNKVTEKGKDVELRCDPISGHTALYWYRQSLGQGLEFLIYFQGNSAPDKSGLPSDRFSAERTGGSVSTLTIQRTQQEDSAVYLCASSLGQVHTDTQYFGPGTRLTVL.

This rearrangement joins TRBV28 to TRBJ1-1, with unresolved D. Trimming took 2 bases from V and 0 from J, leaving 13 bases between them. The CDR3 has 16 residues. Per germline, CDR1 MDHEN and CDR2 SYDVKM. The CDR3 bases are TGTGCCAGCAGTTTAAACGAGGGAGACATGAACACTGAAGCTTTCTTT. Translated: CASSLNEGDMNTEAFF.

The chain recombines TRBV20-1 with TRBJ2-5, with 12 bases matching TRBD2. CDR3 length: 15 amino acids. Unmatched junction bases numbered 10, after V lost 5 bases and J lost 6 bases. Germline V gene sequence: CDR1 DFQATT, CDR2 SNEGSKA (reference sequence). CDR3 in DNA: TGCAGTGCTCCCTCTAGCGGGGGGGCCCAGCAGACCCAGTACTTC. Its translation is CSAPSSGGAQQTQYF.

The genes are TRBV11-2 and TRBJ2-5, with unresolved D. This CDR3 is 12 amino acids long. V shed 6 bases and J shed 5 bases, with 10 bases lying between them. Germline CDR1 reads SGHAT; CDR2 reads FQNNGV. The CDR3 sequence is CASRKNGETQYF. CDR3 coding DNA: TGTGCCAGCAGAAAAAACGGGGAGACCCAGTACTTC.

This clonotype was counted between two and nine times. V usage is TRBV7-9 and J usage is TRBJ2-1; D is perhaps TRBD2 (6 bases). The CDR3 has 15 amino acids. In germline, CDR1 is SEHNR, CDR2 FQNEAQ (reference sequence). V shed 1 base and J shed 9 bases, with 16 bases lying between them. DNA for the CDR3: TGTGCCAGCAGCTTAGGGATCCTAGCGAGGAGTGAGCAGTTCTTC. Translated: CASSLGILARSEQFF.